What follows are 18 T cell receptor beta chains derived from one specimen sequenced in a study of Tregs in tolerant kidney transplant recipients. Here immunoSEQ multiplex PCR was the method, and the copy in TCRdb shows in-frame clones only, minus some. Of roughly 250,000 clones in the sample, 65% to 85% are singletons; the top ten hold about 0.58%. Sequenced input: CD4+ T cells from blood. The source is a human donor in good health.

The CDR3 nucleotides read TGCGCCAGCAGTGAGGGGTTAATCAGGGCGGGCTACGAGCAGTACTTC. Amino acids: CASSEGLIRAGYEQYF. The gene calls are TRBV10-1 and TRBJ2-7; D possibly matches TRBD1 or TRBD2 (5 bases each). Germline V gene lookup returns CDR1 WNHNN and CDR2 SYGVQD (reference sequence). The CDR3 totals 16 residues. V was clipped by 2 bases and J by 3 bases, with 17 bases between them.

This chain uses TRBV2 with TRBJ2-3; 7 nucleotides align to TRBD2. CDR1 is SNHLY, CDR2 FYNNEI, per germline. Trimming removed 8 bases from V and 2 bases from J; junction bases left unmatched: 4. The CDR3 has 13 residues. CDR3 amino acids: CASEAGVTDTQYF. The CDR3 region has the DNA TGTGCCAGCGAGGCGGGGGTCACAGATACGCAGTATTTT.

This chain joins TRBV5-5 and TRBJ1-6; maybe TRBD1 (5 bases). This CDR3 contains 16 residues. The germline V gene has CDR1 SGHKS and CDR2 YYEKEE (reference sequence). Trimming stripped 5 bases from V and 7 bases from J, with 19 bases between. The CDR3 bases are TGTGCCAGCAGGACAACCTTTCAGGGAAACAATTCACCCCTCCACTTT. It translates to CASRTTFQGNNSPLHF. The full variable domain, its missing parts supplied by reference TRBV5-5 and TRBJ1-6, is DAGVTQSPTHLIKTRGQQVTLRCSPISGHKSVSWYQQVLGQGPQFIFQYYEKEERGRGNFPDRFSARQFPNYSSELNVNALLLGDSALYLCASRTTFQGNNSPLHFGNGTRLTVT.

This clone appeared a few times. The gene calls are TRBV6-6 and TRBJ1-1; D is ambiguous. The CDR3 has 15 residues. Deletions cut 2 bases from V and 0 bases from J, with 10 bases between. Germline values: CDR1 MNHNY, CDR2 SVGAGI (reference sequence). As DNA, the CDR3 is TGTGCCAGCAGTTACAGGCTTTCTATGAACACTGAAGCTTTCTTT. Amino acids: CASSYRLSMNTEAFF.

CDR3 amino acids: CASSEGGLSTGELFF. CDR3 nucleotides: TGTGCCAGCAGTGAAGGGGGCTTGAGCACCGGGGAGCTGTTTTTT. The rearrangement links TRBV6-4 to TRBJ2-2; 7 bases are shared with TRBD1. Losses at the gene ends were 3 bases for V and 4 bases for J; bases not matched to a gene: 5. The germline V gene encodes CDR1 MRHNA and CDR2 SNTAGT. This CDR3 has 15 amino acids.

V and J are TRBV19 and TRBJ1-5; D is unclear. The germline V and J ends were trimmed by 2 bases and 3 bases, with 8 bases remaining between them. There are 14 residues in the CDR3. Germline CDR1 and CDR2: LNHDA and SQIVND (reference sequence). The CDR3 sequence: CASSIRDNNQPQHF. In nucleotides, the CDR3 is TGTGCCAGTAGTATAAGGGATAACAATCAGCCCCAGCATTTT.

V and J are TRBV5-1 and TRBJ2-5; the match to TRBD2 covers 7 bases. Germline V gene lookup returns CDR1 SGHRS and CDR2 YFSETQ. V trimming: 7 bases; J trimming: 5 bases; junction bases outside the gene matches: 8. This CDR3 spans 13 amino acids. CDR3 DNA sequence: TGCGCCAGCTCCCCGGGAGGAGTCGAGACCCAGTACTTC. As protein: CASSPGGVETQYF.

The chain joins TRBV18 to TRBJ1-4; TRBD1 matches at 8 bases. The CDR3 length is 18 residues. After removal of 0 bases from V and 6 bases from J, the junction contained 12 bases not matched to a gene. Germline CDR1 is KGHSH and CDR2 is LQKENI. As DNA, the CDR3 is TGTGCCAGCTCACCACCGGGCAGGGGGCCCATTGGATATGAAAAACTGTTTTTT. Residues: CASSPPGRGPIGYEKLFF. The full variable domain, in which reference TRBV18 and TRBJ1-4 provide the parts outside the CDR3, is NAGVMQNPRHLVRRRGQEARLRCSPMKGHSHVYWYRQLPEEGLKFMVYLQKENIIDESGMPKERFSAEFPKEGPSILRIQQVVRGDSAAYFCASSPPGRGPIGYEKLFFGSGTQLSVL.

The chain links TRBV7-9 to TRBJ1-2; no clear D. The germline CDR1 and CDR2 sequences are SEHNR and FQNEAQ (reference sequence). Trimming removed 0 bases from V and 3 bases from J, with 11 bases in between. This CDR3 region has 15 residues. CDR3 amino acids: CASSLALGMDYGYTF. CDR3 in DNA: TGTGCCAGCAGCTTAGCGCTAGGGATGGACTATGGCTACACCTTC.

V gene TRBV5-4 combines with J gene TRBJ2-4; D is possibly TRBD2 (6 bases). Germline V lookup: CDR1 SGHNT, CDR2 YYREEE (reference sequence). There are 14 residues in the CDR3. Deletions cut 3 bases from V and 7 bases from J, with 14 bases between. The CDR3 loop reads CASSSGLALNIQYF. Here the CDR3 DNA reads TGTGCCAGCAGCTCGGGACTGGCTTTGAACATTCAGTACTTC.

The DNA of the CDR3 is TGTGCCAGCAGCTTGAGTGGTAGCGGGAGCAGGAATGAGCAGTTCTTC. Translated: CASSLSGSGSRNEQFF. This chain links TRBV9 with TRBJ2-1; 9 bases are a match to TRBD2. V shed 4 bases, J shed 7 bases, and the junction held 12 bases outside the gene matches. The germline gives CDR1 SGDLS, CDR2 YYNGEE. The CDR3 totals 16 residues.

The CDR3 DNA reads as TGTGCCAGCATCCTCCGTCCGGACAGTTATGGCTACACCTTC. Translated, it gives CASILRPDSYGYTF. The V and J genes are TRBV5-5 and TRBJ1-2, with TRBD1 as a possible D gene (6 bases). V was shortened by 6 bases and J by 5 bases, with 17 bases between the two germline ends. CDR1 is SGHKS and CDR2 is YYEKEE in the germline V gene (reference sequence). The length of the CDR3 is 14 residues.

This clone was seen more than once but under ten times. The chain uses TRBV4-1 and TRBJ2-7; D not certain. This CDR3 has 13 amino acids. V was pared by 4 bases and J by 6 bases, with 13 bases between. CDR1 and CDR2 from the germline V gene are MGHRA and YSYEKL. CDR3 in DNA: TGCGCCAGCAGCCTGACTCGACCGGGCGAGCAGTACTTC. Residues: CASSLTRPGEQYF.

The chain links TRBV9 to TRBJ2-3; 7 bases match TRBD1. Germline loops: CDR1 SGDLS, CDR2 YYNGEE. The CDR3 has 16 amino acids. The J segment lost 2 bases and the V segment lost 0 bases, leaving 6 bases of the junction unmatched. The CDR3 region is CASSVAPTGTTDTQYF. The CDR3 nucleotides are TGTGCCAGCAGCGTAGCCCCGACAGGGACCACAGATACGCAGTATTTT.

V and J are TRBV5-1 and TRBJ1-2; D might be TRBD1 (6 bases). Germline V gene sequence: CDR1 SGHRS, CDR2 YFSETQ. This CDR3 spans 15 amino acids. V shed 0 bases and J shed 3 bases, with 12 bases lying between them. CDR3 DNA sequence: TGCGCCAGCAGCTTGGGCGGGTCAGGGGACTATGGCTACACCTTC. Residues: CASSLGGSGDYGYTF.

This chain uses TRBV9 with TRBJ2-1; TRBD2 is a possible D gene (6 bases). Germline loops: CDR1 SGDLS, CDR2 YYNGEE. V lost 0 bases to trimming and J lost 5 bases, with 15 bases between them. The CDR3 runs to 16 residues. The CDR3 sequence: CASSVALSGADNEQFF. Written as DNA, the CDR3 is TGTGCCAGCAGCGTAGCACTGTCGGGAGCGGACAATGAGCAGTTCTTC. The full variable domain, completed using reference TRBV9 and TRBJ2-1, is DSGVTQTPKHLITATGQRVTLRCSPRSGDLSVYWYQQSLDQGLQFLIQYYNGEERAKGNILERFSAQQFPDLHSELNLSSLELGDSALYFCASSVALSGADNEQFFGPGTRLTVL.

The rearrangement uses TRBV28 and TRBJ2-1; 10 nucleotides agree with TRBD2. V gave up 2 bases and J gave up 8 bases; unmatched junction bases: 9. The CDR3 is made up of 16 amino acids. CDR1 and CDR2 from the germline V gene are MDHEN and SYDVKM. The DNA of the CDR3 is TGTGCCAGCAGTTTACCGAGAGCGGGGGGGCCCGATGAGCAGTTCTTC. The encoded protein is CASSLPRAGGPDEQFF.

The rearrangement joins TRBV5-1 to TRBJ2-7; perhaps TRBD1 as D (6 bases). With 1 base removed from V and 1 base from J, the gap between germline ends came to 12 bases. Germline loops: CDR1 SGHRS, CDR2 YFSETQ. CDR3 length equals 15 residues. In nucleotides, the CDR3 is TGCGCCAGCAGCTTGACCCCGGACAGATCCTACGAGCAGTACTTC. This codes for CASSLTPDRSYEQYF.